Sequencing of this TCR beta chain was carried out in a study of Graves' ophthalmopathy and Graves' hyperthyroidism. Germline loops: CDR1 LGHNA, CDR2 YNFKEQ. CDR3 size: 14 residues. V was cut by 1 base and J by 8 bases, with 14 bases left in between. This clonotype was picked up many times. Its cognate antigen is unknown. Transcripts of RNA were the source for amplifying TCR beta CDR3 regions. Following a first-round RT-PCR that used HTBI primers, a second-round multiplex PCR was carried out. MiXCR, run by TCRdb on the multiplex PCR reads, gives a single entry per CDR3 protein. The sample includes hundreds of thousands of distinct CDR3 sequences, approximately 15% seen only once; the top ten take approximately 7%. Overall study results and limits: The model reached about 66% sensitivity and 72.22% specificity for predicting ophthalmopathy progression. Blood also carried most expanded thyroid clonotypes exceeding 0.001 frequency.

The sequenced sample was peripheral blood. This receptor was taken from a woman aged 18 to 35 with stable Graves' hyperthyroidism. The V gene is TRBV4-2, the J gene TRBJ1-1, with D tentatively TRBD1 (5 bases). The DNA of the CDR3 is TGTGCCAGCAGCCAAGTTTGGGGGTCTTCGGAAGCTTTCTTT. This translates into CASSQVWGSSEAFF.